This T cell receptor (beta chain) was obtained from a study of T cells in women clearing cervical HPV infection. As for the study in general: With HLA typing for only a few women, HLA confounding remains possible. Study-level results: It is unknown whether associations predate infection; no effector/memory or HPV-specific sorting. Repertoire richness, not evenness, was significantly elevated in CIN3+ cases versus controls. TRBV6-7 relative abundance averaged roughly 0.099% in cases and 0.15% to 0.2% in controls.

CDR3 size: 14 residues. Trimming cost V 7 bases and J 2 bases, with 13 bases left between them. Germline lookup yields CDR1 MNHEY and CDR2 SMNVEV (reference sequence). Profiling relied on immunoSEQ multiplex PCR, and the TCRdb table lists in-frame clones only, not all of them. In all, the sample yields under 50,000 clones. Of note for this clone: No antigen is known for it. The read falls 3 residues short of the CDR3 end, and the missing part is taken from the germline J gene.

The sequence was collected from a woman between 18 and 70 years old with a cervical HPV16 infection that either progressed to CIN3+ or cleared (not recorded which). Specimen: blood buffy coat. The chain links TRBV27 to TRBJ2-3; D may be TRBD2 (7 bases). CDR3 DNA, as far as it was read: TGTGCCAGCAATGGCGGGGGCGTCACAGATACG. This codes for CASNGGGVTDT. In full, the CDR3 reads CASNGGGVTDTQYF.